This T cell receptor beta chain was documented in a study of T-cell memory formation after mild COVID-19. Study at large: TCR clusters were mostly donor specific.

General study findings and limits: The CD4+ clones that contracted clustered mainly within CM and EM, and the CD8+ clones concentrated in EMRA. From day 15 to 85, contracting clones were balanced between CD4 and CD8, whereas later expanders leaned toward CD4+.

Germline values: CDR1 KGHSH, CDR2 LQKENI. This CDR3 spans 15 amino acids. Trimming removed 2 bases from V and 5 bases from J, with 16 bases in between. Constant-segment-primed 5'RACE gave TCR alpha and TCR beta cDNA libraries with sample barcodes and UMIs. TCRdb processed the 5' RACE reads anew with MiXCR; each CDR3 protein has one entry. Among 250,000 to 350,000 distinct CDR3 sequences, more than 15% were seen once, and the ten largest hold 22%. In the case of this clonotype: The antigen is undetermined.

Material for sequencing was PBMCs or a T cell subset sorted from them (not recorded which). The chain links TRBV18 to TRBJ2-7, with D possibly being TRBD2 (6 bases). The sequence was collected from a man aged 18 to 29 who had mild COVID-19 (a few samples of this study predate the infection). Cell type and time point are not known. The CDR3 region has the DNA TGTGCCAGCTCACCAAGGCGACTAGTATCCCACGAGCAGTACTTC. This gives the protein CASSPRRLVSHEQYF.